This T cell receptor beta chain was sequenced in a study of T-cell reconstitution after alpha-beta-depleted transplantation in children. The length of the CDR3 is 16 residues. V was pared by 3 bases and J by 6 bases, with 8 bases of the junction left unmatched. From germline, CDR1 is SGHTA and CDR2 FQGNSA. The sample holds a few counts of this clonotype. The TCRbeta library incorporated unique molecular identifiers. One entry per CDR3 protein, called by TCRdb with MiXCR from the PCR reads. The sample shows hundreds of thousands of distinct CDR3 sequences, approximately 12% of them seen only once. The chain is built from TRBV7-2 and TRBJ2-1; 10 nucleotides align to TRBD2. This TCR derives from a human donor who donated a stem cell graft to a child with combined immunodeficiency. The material was PBMCs from the stem cell graft donor, obtained from the stem cell graft. Here the CDR3 DNA reads TGTGCCAGCAGCTTTTCACCCGGGACTAGCGCCAATGAGCAGTTCTTC. Translation gives CASSFSPGTSANEQFF.